Listed below are T cell receptor beta chains from one sample, sequenced in a study of CD8 T cells in ankylosing spondylitis. Each CDR3 protein gets one entry after TCRdb re-called the 5' RACE reads with MiXCR. The sample consists of roughly 440,000 distinct CDR3 sequences, more than 15% of them appearing once. Sequencing was done on a sample of blood, either unsorted or a sorted T cell fraction (not recorded which). The source is a male donor with ankylosing spondylitis. The conserved cysteine and the conserved F or W are not part of the CDR3 here.

TRBV7-3	TRBJ1-2	ASSPGDTDSGYT
TRBV30	TRBJ2-6	AWGTGANVLT
TRBV2	TRBJ1-2	ASSERGRKDGYT
TRBV29-1	TRBJ2-3	SVAGTTGSTDTQY
TRBV7-9	TRBJ2-3	ASSLGKGTTDTQY
TRBV5-1	TRBJ2-2	ASSAGPGADTGELF
TRBV20-1	TRBJ1-1	SAKENTEAF
TRBV11-1	TRBJ2-3	ASSNRLAGGGDTQY
TRBV9	TRBJ2-7	ASSGGTSGREQY
TRBV3-1	TRBJ1-3	ASSQPTGTSGNTIY
TRBV7-3	TRBJ1-2	ASSSQQGKDGYT
TRBV6-1	TRBJ1-4	ASRIQGARFEKLF
TRBV27	TRBJ1-6	ASSLSLGYNSPLH
TRBV10-3	TRBJ1-2	AISASTGGTYGYT
TRBV5-1	TRBJ2-1	ASSMGQGVCF
TRBV28	TRBJ2-7	ASSAEVLAGAYEQY
TRBV12-3/TRBV12-4	TRBJ2-1	ASRLRDSLWF
TRBV12-3/TRBV12-4	TRBJ2-3	ASSLVGGRADTQY
TRBV24-1	TRBJ2-1	ATSDPLGEQF
TRBV20-1	TRBJ1-3	SAPNRGAGNTIY
TRBV20-1	TRBJ2-1	SANPLGYNEQF
TRBV29-1	TRBJ1-3	SAGQGSGNTIY
TRBV10-3	TRBJ2-3	ATLTFPDTQY
TRBV28	TRBJ2-1	ASSRTSGRASYNEQF
TRBV6-1	TRBJ1-3	ASSPTGWSAGNTIY
TRBV29-1	TRBJ2-2	SVPRPGGGELF
TRBV5-1	TRBJ2-2	ASSTGTGELF
TRBV9	TRBJ1-5	ASSVGWGGNQPQH
TRBV20-1	TRBJ1-1	SAPRQGSRNTEAF
TRBV5-1	TRBJ1-1	ASSSSWRTGGGTEAF
TRBV28	TRBJ2-1	ASSLERFYNEQF
TRBV10-3	TRBJ2-1	AISAREGLDEQF
TRBV30	TRBJ2-5	AWSVQETQY
TRBV20-1	TRBJ2-7	SAKTGASSYEQY
TRBV11-2	TRBJ2-1	ASSLVPLRPRTDGEQF
TRBV20-1	TRBJ2-7	SARERTGGREQY
TRBV3-1	TRBJ2-5	ASSRLGEGTQY
TRBV20-1	TRBJ1-1	SASMGGDFHMNTEAF
TRBV3-1	TRBJ1-1	ASSLNFPNSPKISNTEAF
TRBV7-2	TRBJ1-1	ASSDVRGRGEAF
TRBV11-2	TRBJ1-1	ASSLQSGTGGRTEAF
TRBV6-1	TRBJ2-1	ASSPRTRSGYNEQF
TRBV12-3/TRBV12-4	TRBJ2-5	ASSITGAAETQY
TRBV3-1	TRBJ2-2	ASSAWVGTVNTGELF
TRBV30	TRBJ2-2	AWSVGSTGELF
TRBV12-3/TRBV12-4	TRBJ1-1	ASSLGGVRGTEAF
TRBV7-2	TRBJ1-1	ASSLSEGTEAF
TRBV29-1	TRBJ2-3	SVAYPGTGDTDTQY
TRBV28	TRBJ2-7	ASTYSRGVGQY
TRBV28	TRBJ2-7	ASSFPRQQGYEQY
TRBV6-5	TRBJ2-7	ASSYLAGGSSYEQY
TRBV7-9	TRBJ2-1	ASSSPGQGYNEQF
TRBV3-1	TRBJ1-2	ASSQTRDRGIYGYT
TRBV24-1	TRBJ2-7	ATSDSFSYEQY
TRBV5-1	TRBJ1-2	ASSPDRAGGYT